The present TCR beta chain was sequenced within a study of T cell changes during pregnancy in multiple sclerosis. CDR3 size: 15 residues. The V gene's germline CDR1 is WNHNN and CDR2 SYGVQD (reference sequence). Trimming at V came to 3 bases and at J to 8 bases, leaving 8 bases not matched to a gene. Generated by immunoSEQ multiplex PCR, the TCRdb table keeps only in-frame clones and is missing some. The profile shows around 80,000 clones, about 90% of them singletons. This receptor was obtained from a female donor with multiple sclerosis, enrolled in a pregnancy study. Sequenced here: peripheral blood, sampled before pregnancy. The V call is TRBV10-1, the J call TRBJ2-1, with 9 bases fitting TRBD2. CDR3 nucleotides: TGCGCCAGCAGTGAACGAGCGGGGGGCGGGGATGAGCAGTTCTTC. It codes for CASSERAGGGDEQFF.